Detailed here is one T cell receptor beta chain. The target antigen is unknown. Researchers prepared the TCRbeta library using unique molecular identifiers, the study reports. One entry per CDR3 protein results from TCRdb running MiXCR on the PCR reads. Of 350,000 to 500,000 distinct CDR3 sequences listed, around two fifths are singletons. This specimen belongs to a study of T-cell reconstitution after alpha-beta-depleted transplantation in children. Findings and limits, study-wide: Several hundred expanded graft clones reportedly supplied alpha-beta T cells about two months after transplant. T-cell numbers and diversity one year post-transplant derived largely from freshly generated T cells. After transplant, high TCRbeta diversity at day 60 in some patients arose from surviving recipient T cells and thymic progenitors.

The CDR3 is made up of 14 amino acids. Germline values: CDR1 SGHRS, CDR2 YFSETQ. The V end was cut by 0 bases, the J end by 8 bases, with 12 bases between. This chain links TRBV5-1 with TRBJ2-1, with D tentatively TRBD1 (6 bases). The material sequenced was PBMCs, taken before TCRalphabeta/CD19-depleted stem cell transplant. This TCR was recovered from a girl under 10 years old with aplastic anemia, due to receive a stem cell transplant. CDR3 residues: CASSLAGGGDEQFF. CDR3 coding DNA: TGCGCCAGCAGCTTGGCCGGTGGGGGCGATGAGCAGTTCTTC.